A selection of T cell receptor beta chains follows, all from one sample in a study of blood T cell repertoires in COVID-19. The method was immunoSEQ multiplex PCR; TCRdb's version includes in-frame clones alone and lacks a portion of them. The sample lists about 140,000 clones, 88% occurring once. The sequencing sample was made of peripheral blood. The receptor set was obtained from a woman in her fifties or sixties with acute or convalescent COVID-19. The CDR3 runs from the conserved cysteine through the conserved F or W. The D gene is left open where the match is weak. Not all rows give a size; the values are once, few, many and, for expanded clones, a class.

TRBV6-5	NA	TRBJ1-2	NA	TGTGCCAGCAGTTACCAGGGTACTATCTATGGCTACACCTTC	CASSYQGTIYGYTF
TRBV7-3	NA	TRBJ2-1	NA	TGTGCCAGCAGCTTGGGGGGGCCTTACTCCTACAATGAGCAGTTCTTC	CASSLGGPYSYNEQFF
TRBV11-2	NA	TRBJ2-6	TRBD1	TGTGCCAGCAGCCCCCAACAGGGGGCGGCTGGGGCCAACGTCCTGACTTTC	CASSPQQGAAGANVLTF
TRBV29-1	NA	TRBJ1-2	TRBD1	TGCAGCGTCGGACAGGGGGCTAGGAGTGGCTACACCTTC	CSVGQGARSGYTF
TRBV6-5	NA	TRBJ2-5	TRBD1	TGTGCCAGCAGTAGGGGGCGCGAAGAGACCCAGTACTTC	CASSRGREETQYF
TRBV6-6	once	TRBJ2-1	NA	TGTGCCAGCAGAGAGGCGGGACAGTCAAACAATGAGCAGTTCTTC	CASREAGQSNNEQFF
TRBV5-8	NA	TRBJ2-3	NA	TGTGCCAGCAGCCCCCGAGGGACATCTAGCACAGATACGCAGTATTTT	CASSPRGTSSTDTQYF
TRBV14	NA	TRBJ2-1	NA	TGTGCCAGCAGCCAAGGTTCCAGGGCCGAGCAGTTCTTC	CASSQGSRAEQFF
TRBV19	NA	TRBJ2-7	TRBD1	TGTGCCAGTACCCCAACAGGGGGTCCCTACTACGAGCAGTACTTC	CASTPTGGPYYEQYF
TRBV6-5	NA	TRBJ1-2	TRBD1	TGTGCCAGCGCTGACAGGGGCTATGGCTACACCTTC	CASADRGYGYTF
TRBV11-1	once	TRBJ2-3	TRBD1	TGTGCCAGCAGCACGCAACAGGGGGCGCCGGATACGCAGTATTTT	CASSTQQGAPDTQYF
TRBV23-1	NA	TRBJ2-5	NA	TGCGCCAGCAGTCAGGGCAGGGGCCAAGAGACCCAGTACTTC	CASSQGRGQETQYF
TRBV5-8	NA	TRBJ2-2	TRBD2	TGTGCCAGCAGCGCGGGACTAGTGTCCGGGGAGCTGTTTTTT	CASSAGLVSGELFF
TRBV28	NA	TRBJ1-2	NA	TGTGCCAGCATTCCCGGACAGTATTTCGGCTACACCTTC	CASIPGQYFGYTF
TRBV6-5	NA	TRBJ2-3	TRBD1	TGTGCCACTCACAGGGGGCGGACAGATACGCAGTATTTT	CATHRGRTDTQYF
TRBV30	NA	TRBJ2-1	TRBD2	TGTGCCTGGAGTCCTATTACGGGGGGGCTGCAGTTCTTC	CAWSPITGGLQFF
TRBV10-1	NA	TRBJ2-3	NA	TGCGCCAGCAGTGAGTCGATAGACGAGGCGGCTAGCACAGATACGCAGTATTTT	CASSESIDEAASTDTQYF
TRBV4-2	few	TRBJ1-1	TRBD1	TGTGCCAGCAGCCAAGAGGACAGGGTATCTGCTGAAGCTTTCTTT	CASSQEDRVSAEAFF
TRBV2	NA	TRBJ1-6	NA	TGTGCCAGCAGTGGTTACAGTGGGAATTCACCCCTCCACTTT	CASSGYSGNSPLHF
TRBV5-4	NA	TRBJ1-1	NA	TGTGCCAGCAGCTTGGGGACACTGAACACTGAAGCTTTCTTT	CASSLGTLNTEAFF
TRBV11-3	NA	TRBJ1-1	NA	TGTGCCAGCAGCCCCGGAGAGATGGAAAGAGTCACTGAAGCTTTCTTT	CASSPGEMERVTEAFF
TRBV30	NA	TRBJ1-4	TRBD1	TGTGCCGTGGACAGGGAGGGGGCAACTAATGAAAAACTGTTTTTT	CAVDREGATNEKLFF
TRBV12-3/TRBV12-4	NA	TRBJ1-6	NA	TGTGCCAGCAGTCCCCTTCGGAATTCACCCCTCCACTTT	CASSPLRNSPLHF
TRBV7-2	few	TRBJ2-7	TRBD1	TGTGCCAGCAGCTTAGCACAGGGGTACTACGAGCAGTACTTC	CASSLAQGYYEQYF
TRBV5-1	once	TRBJ2-7	NA	TGCGCCAGCAGCTTTTTCCAGGGGAATAGCGAGCAGTACTTC	CASSFFQGNSEQYF
TRBV5-1	NA	TRBJ1-1	NA	TGCGCCAGCAGCCCGGCGACAGTGAACACTGAAGCTTTCTTT	CASSPATVNTEAFF
TRBV9	NA	TRBJ2-2	TRBD1	TGTGCCAGCAGCGGACGGGACAGTTACACCGGGGAGCTGTTTTTT	CASSGRDSYTGELFF
TRBV7-2	NA	TRBJ1-1	NA	TGTGCCAGCAGCTTAGTGGTGTCAAACTTAAACACTGAAGCTTTCTTT	CASSLVVSNLNTEAFF
TRBV7-9	NA	TRBJ2-3	TRBD2	TGTGCCAGCAGCTCAGGACTAGGTCGCACAGATACGCAGTATTTT	CASSSGLGRTDTQYF
TRBV7-3	NA	TRBJ2-7	NA	TGTGCCAGCAGCACGCAAGCAGGGGTCGAGCAGTACTTC	CASSTQAGVEQYF
TRBV6-5	NA	TRBJ2-4	NA	TGTGCCAGCGGAACGATAAGACTAGCCAAAAACATTCAGTACTTC	CASGTIRLAKNIQYF
TRBV10-3	NA	TRBJ1-4	NA	TGTGCCATCAGTGAGAGGGGAGGGTCAGCAACTAATGAAAAACTGTTTTTT	CAISERGGSATNEKLFF
TRBV6-6	NA	TRBJ1-1	NA	TGTGCCAGCAGTTACGCACAGAATGGAGCTTTCTTT	CASSYAQNGAFF
TRBV30	once	TRBJ1-2	TRBD1	TGTGCCTGGAGTACTCTGAGGACAGGGACTGATGGCTACACCTTC	CAWSTLRTGTDGYTF
TRBV5-6	NA	TRBJ1-6	NA	TGTGCCAGCAGCTTCTTCTACGATTCCTATAATTCACCCCTCCACTTT	CASSFFYDSYNSPLHF
TRBV29-1	NA	TRBJ1-1	NA	TGCAGCGTTGAAATAAGGGCGGGGGAAGCTTTCTTT	CSVEIRAGEAFF
TRBV4-2	NA	TRBJ2-7	NA	TGTGCCAGCAGCCAAGGCGCAGGCAGGACCTACGAGCAGTACTTC	CASSQGAGRTYEQYF
TRBV11-2	NA	TRBJ1-1	TRBD1	TGTGCCAGCAGCCAGGGACAGGGGGCCCCTACTGAAGCTTTCTTT	CASSQGQGAPTEAFF
TRBV7-3	NA	TRBJ2-2	TRBD1	TGTGCCAGCAGCTTAAGTGGACAGGCGGGCACCGGGGAGCTGTTTTTT	CASSLSGQAGTGELFF
TRBV28	NA	TRBJ2-3	TRBD2	TGTGCCAGCAGTTATAAGGCTAGCGGGTACACAGATACGCAGTATTTT	CASSYKASGYTDTQYF
TRBV19	NA	TRBJ1-1	NA	TGTGCCAGTAGTAAGGGGCCGGACACTGAAGCTTTCTTT	CASSKGPDTEAFF
TRBV25-1	NA	TRBJ2-3	NA	TGTGCCAGCATAAAGGCAGGGGGCACAGATACGCAGTATTTT	CASIKAGGTDTQYF
TRBV27	few	TRBJ1-2	TRBD1	TGTGCCAGCAGCTTAACTAAGCAGGACAGGGTAAATGGCTACACCTTC	CASSLTKQDRVNGYTF
TRBV19	NA	TRBJ2-5	NA	TGTGCCAGTAGTTGGAACAGTCACCAAGAGACCCAGTACTTC	CASSWNSHQETQYF